The 6 T cell receptor beta chains below were found in one sample sequenced in a study of vaccination effects on CD4 cells after COVID-19. Their antigens are not known. The table came from immunoSEQ multiplex PCR; TCRdb's copy has only in-frame clones and leaves some out. The sample contains around 69,000 clones, just under 75% of which appear only once. Viral peptide pool expansion of antigen-specific CD4+ T cells preceded sequencing in the ViraFEST assay. When around 10 days of culture had elapsed, CD4+ T cells were isolated. Participants were given two doses of BNT162b2 or mRNA-1273 vaccine. The sample was CD4+ T cells from PBMCs cultured with HCoV-229E spike peptides, taken after COVID-19 vaccination. Receptor source: a human donor who received a COVID-19 vaccine.

The V call is TRBV29-1, the J call TRBJ2-1; possibly TRBD1 for D (5 bases). CDR1 is SQVTM, CDR2 ANQGSEA, per germline. This CDR3 is 13 amino acids long. Trimming cost V 4 bases and J 13 bases, with 20 bases left between them. CDR3 sequence: CSVGSGRADPQFF. CDR3 DNA sequence: TGCAGCGTTGGGTCTGGCAGGGCCGACCCCCAGTTCTTC.

V gene TRBV6-2 or TRBV6-3 combines with J gene TRBJ1-5, with D tentatively TRBD1 (5 bases). CDR3 length equals 16 residues. V lost 0 bases and J lost 0, with 9 bases in between. Germline loops: CDR1 MNHEY, CDR2 SVGEGT. The CDR3 nucleotides read TGTGCCAGCAGTTACTCGGGGCAGAATAGCAATCAGCCCCAGCATTTT. Amino acid sequence: CASSYSGQNSNQPQHF.

The CDR3 DNA follows: TGTGCCAGCAGTAGGGGACAGGGAGCCTTAGGCTACACCTTC. Residues: CASSRGQGALGYTF. The chain joins TRBV6-5 to TRBJ1-2; 9 positions agree with TRBD1. V dropped 5 bases and J dropped 8; count of bases not matched to a gene: 9. The CDR3 spans 14 residues. The germline V gene has CDR1 MNHEY and CDR2 SVGAGI.

V usage is TRBV5-1 and J usage is TRBJ2-5; D is unresolved. The CDR3 length is 14 residues. The germline gives CDR1 SGHRS, CDR2 YFSETQ. The ends were cut back, 0 bases at V and 5 bases at J, with 11 bases in the middle. CDR3 loop: CASSLASRMETQYF. DNA for the CDR3: TGCGCCAGCAGCTTGGCCTCCAGGATGGAGACCCAGTACTTC.

V gene TRBV6-1 combines with J gene TRBJ1-6; D ambiguous. Germline V lookup: CDR1 MNHNS, CDR2 SASEGT. The ends were cut back, 1 base at V and 8 bases at J, with 9 bases in the middle. The CDR3 extends over 14 amino acids. The CDR3 nucleotides read TGTGCCAGCAGTGAAGGTCCGCCGGATTCACCCCTCCACTTT. Its translation is CASSEGPPDSPLHF.

The chain uses TRBV5-6 and TRBJ1-2; D unresolved. The CDR3 is 14 amino acids. V shed 4 bases and J shed 4 bases, with 14 bases lying between them. CDR1 and CDR2 (germline): SGHDT, YYEEEE. The CDR3 coding sequence is TGTGCCAGCAGCCGAGTGGATGAATCCTATGGCTACACCTTC. It yields the protein CASSRVDESYGYTF.